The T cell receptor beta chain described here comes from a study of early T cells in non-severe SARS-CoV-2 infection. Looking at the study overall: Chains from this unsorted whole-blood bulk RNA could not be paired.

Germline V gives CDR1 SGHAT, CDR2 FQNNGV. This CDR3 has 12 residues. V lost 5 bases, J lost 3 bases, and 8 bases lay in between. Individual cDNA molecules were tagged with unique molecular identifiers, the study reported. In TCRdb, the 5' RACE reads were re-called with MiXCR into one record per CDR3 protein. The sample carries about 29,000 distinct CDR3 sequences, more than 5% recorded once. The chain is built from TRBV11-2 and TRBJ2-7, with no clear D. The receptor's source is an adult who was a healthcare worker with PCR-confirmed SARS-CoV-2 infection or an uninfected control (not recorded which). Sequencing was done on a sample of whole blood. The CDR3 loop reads CASSVKGYEQYF. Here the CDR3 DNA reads TGTGCCAGCAGCGTTAAGGGCTACGAGCAGTACTTC.